A single TCR beta chain is shown here with its context. Regarding time point: pre-treatment sample, taken before nivolumab and TIL therapy. V was clipped by 1 base and J by 0 bases, with 7 bases between them. This CDR3 spans 14 amino acids. Germline V gene sequence: CDR1 SGHRS, CDR2 YFSETQ. These data come from a study of TIL therapy for anti-PD-1-resistant metastatic lung cancer. Study-level information: By whole-exome sequencing, median non-synonymous tumor mutation burden was roughly 1.6 mutations per megabase.

Sequencing used immunoSEQ v3. Assay: immunoSEQ multiplex PCR; the TCRdb copy retains only in-frame clones and omits some. The sample lists around 55,000 clones, more than 80% occurring once. This rearrangement joins TRBV5-1 to TRBJ1-2; D not certain. This sequence originates from a person aged 25-85 years with non-small cell lung cancer. The specimen was blood, collected at baseline. In nucleotides, the CDR3 is TGCGCCAGCAGCTTGTCCATAGCTAACTATGGCTACACCTTC. This gives the protein CASSLSIANYGYTF.